This T cell receptor (beta chain) is from a study of blood T cell repertoires in COVID-19. Looked up from germline, CDR1 is SEHNR and CDR2 is FQNEAQ (reference sequence). J lost 6 bases, V lost 3 bases, and 4 bases had no gene match. There are 13 residues in the CDR3. This clone was counted a single time. Clones were read by immunoSEQ multiplex PCR, and TCRdb kept only the in-frame ones, dropping some. The data contain hundreds of thousands of clones, around nine tenths of them singletons. V gene TRBV7-9 combines with J gene TRBJ1-1; 7 positions match TRBD1. Input material: peripheral blood. The sequence came from a woman under 40 with COVID-19, enrolled during active disease. In nucleotides, the CDR3 is TGTGCCAGCAGCTTTACAGGGGAGGCTGAAGCTTTCTTT. It is translated as CASSFTGEAEAFF.